The sequence of this TCR beta chain was determined in a study of T-cell reconstitution after alpha-beta-depleted transplantation in children. Germline-derived CDR1 and CDR2 are DFQATT and SNEGSKA (reference sequence). V was trimmed by 1 base and J by 3 bases, leaving 6 bases between them. This CDR3 contains 13 residues. Library preparation (for TCRbeta) was performed with unique molecular identifiers. TCRdb called the PCR reads again in MiXCR, with one record for every CDR3 protein. In the table there are a few hundred thousand distinct CDR3 sequences, roughly a tenth of which are singletons. This clonotype originated in a human donor who donated a stem cell graft to a child with acute myeloid leukemia. The V and J genes are TRBV20-1 and TRBJ2-2; D gene unclear. The specimen was PBMCs from the stem cell graft donor, collected from the stem cell graft. DNA of the CDR3: TGCAGTGCTAGAGTACAGTACACCGGGGAGCTGTTTTTT. It translates to CSARVQYTGELFF.